The 12 T cell receptor beta chains given below trace back to one sample, sequenced in a study of T cells after yellow fever vaccination. From the 5' RACE reads, TCRdb called clonotypes with MiXCR, one entry per CDR3 protein. Of hundreds of thousands of distinct CDR3 sequences in the sample, roughly 14% are singletons; the top ten hold more than 12%. The sample was PBMCs, taken on the day of the yellow fever booster vaccination. These TCRs come from a man aged 25-45 years who received the YFV17D yellow fever vaccine.

This clonotype occurred a few times. The chain uses TRBV27 and TRBJ1-1; D might be TRBD1 (5 bases). The CDR3 has 15 amino acids. Trimming took 1 base from V and 4 from J, leaving 13 bases between them. CDR1 is MNHEY, CDR2 SMNVEV, per germline (reference sequence). DNA for the CDR3: TGTGCCAGCAGTTTATTTGGGGGAGTAGGCACTGAAGCTTTCTTT. Protein sequence: CASSLFGGVGTEAFF.

This clonotype was picked up a small number of times. The CDR3 here is CATSPDPSYEQYF. The CDR3 coding sequence is TGTGCCACCAGCCCGGACCCCTCCTACGAGCAGTACTTC. The J gene is TRBJ2-7, the V gene TRBV15; D gene unclear. Trimming stripped 5 bases from V and 0 bases from J, with 8 bases between. Germline loops: CDR1 LNHNV, CDR2 YYDKDF (reference sequence). CDR3 length: 13 amino acids. Full variable domain (rest looked up from reference TRBV15 and TRBJ2-7): DAMVIQNPRYQVTQFGKPVTLSCSQTLNHNVMYWYQQKSSQAPKLLFHYYDKDFNNEADTPDNFQSRRPNTSFCFLDIRSPGLGDTAMYLCATSPDPSYEQYFGPGTRLTVT.

This clonotype was counted only a few times. The chain joins TRBV6-2 or TRBV6-3 to TRBJ2-1; 8 nucleotides align to TRBD2. The CDR3 has 17 amino acids. Germline assignment: CDR1 MNHEY and CDR2 SVGEGT. With V trimmed by 2 bases and J by 0 bases, 6 bases remained unmatched. The CDR3 protein is CASSYNAGGRSYNEQFF. Written as DNA, the CDR3 is TGTGCCAGCAGTTACAACGCGGGAGGCCGCTCCTACAATGAGCAGTTCTTC.

The V and J genes are TRBV15 and TRBJ2-7, with D unclear. Germline V CDR1 and CDR2: LNHNV, YYDKDF (reference sequence). The CDR3 has 13 amino acids. Trimming removed 0 bases at V and 0 bases at J, with 3 bases between. The CDR3 DNA reads TGTGCCACCAGCAGAGATGCCTCCTACGAGCAGTACTTC. It translates to CATSRDASYEQYF. Complete variable domain (other parts from reference TRBV15 and TRBJ2-7): DAMVIQNPRYQVTQFGKPVTLSCSQTLNHNVMYWYQQKSSQAPKLLFHYYDKDFNNEADTPDNFQSRRPNTSFCFLDIRSPGLGDTAMYLCATSRDASYEQYFGPGTRLTVT.

This clonotype was counted between two and nine times. This chain uses TRBV7-2 with TRBJ2-1; 8 bases are shared with TRBD2. Germline CDR1 reads SGHTA; CDR2 reads FQGNSA. The CDR3 length is 16 residues. Trimming took 1 base from V and 2 from J; bases not matched to a gene: 4. CDR3 nucleotides: TGTGCCAGCAGCTTAGGGACTAGCCTCGCCTACAATGAGCAGTTCTTC. It yields the protein CASSLGTSLAYNEQFF.

This clonotype was observed many times. The chain employs TRBV27 and TRBJ1-1; no clear D. The germline V gene has CDR1 MNHEY and CDR2 SMNVEV (reference sequence). V lost 7 bases and J lost 2, with 14 bases in between. This CDR3 spans 14 amino acids. DNA of the CDR3: TGTGCCAGCACTCCTAGCGGGGTCAACACTGAAGCTTTCTTT. Translating it yields CASTPSGVNTEAFF.

The chain employs TRBV10-1 and TRBJ2-7, with 9 positions matching TRBD2. The CDR3 contains 14 residues. Germline CDR1 and CDR2: WNHNN and SYGVQD (reference sequence). After removal of 3 bases from V and 6 bases from J, the junction contained 6 bases not matched to a gene. The CDR3 bases are TGCGCCAGCAGTGACAGCGGGAGGCACTGCGAGCAGTACTTC. This gives the protein CASSDSGRHCEQYF.

The CDR3 loop is CASSPRLAGDSYEQYF. CDR3 nucleotides: TGTGCCAGCAGCCCCCGACTAGCGGGAGACTCCTACGAGCAGTACTTC. The rearrangement joins TRBV9 to TRBJ2-7; the match to TRBD2 covers 12 bases. Germline V gene lookup returns CDR1 SGDLS and CDR2 YYNGEE. V was clipped by 4 bases and J by 0 bases; unmatched bases: 5. CDR3 length equals 16 residues.

The table lists this clonotype with a few counts. The CDR3 DNA sequence: TGTGCCAGCAGAACTCCGGGACAGGGGGAGTCCTACGAGCAGTACTTC. Translation: CASRTPGQGESYEQYF. This chain uses TRBV27 with TRBJ2-7, with 11 bases identical to TRBD1. With 6 bases clipped from V and 1 base from J, the junction kept 8 bases outside the gene matches. Germline lookup yields CDR1 MNHEY and CDR2 SMNVEV (reference sequence). This CDR3 comprises 16 residues.

This clonotype has just a few counts. This sequence joins TRBV7-8 and TRBJ1-1; D is ambiguous. The CDR3 runs 14 residues. Trimming left V 1 base short and J 2 bases short, with 8 bases between. Germline V gene sequence: CDR1 SGHVS, CDR2 FQNEAQ. The CDR3 spells CASSLVGYNTEAFF. For the CDR3, the DNA is TGTGCCAGCAGCTTAGTTGGGTACAACACTGAAGCTTTCTTT.

This clonotype was seen ten or more times. The rearrangement uses TRBV12-3 or TRBV12-4 and TRBJ1-2; tentative D call: TRBD1 (6 bases). Trimming shortened V by 6 bases and J by 8 bases, and 16 bases separated the two germline ends. The CDR3 is made up of 13 amino acids. This chain's CDR3 is CASSPQGTGGYTF. The CDR3 DNA reads TGTGCCAGCAGCCCGCAGGGGACTGGGGGCTACACCTTC.

The chain employs TRBV2 and TRBJ2-1; 8 bases are a match to TRBD2. CDR3 length equals 19 residues. CDR1 and CDR2 from the germline V gene are SNHLY and FYNNEI. V was clipped by 2 bases and J by 8 bases; unmatched bases: 20. CDR3 in amino acids: CASSEPRPGTSEVYDEQFF. In DNA form, the CDR3 reads TGTGCCAGCAGTGAACCGCGTCCCGGGACTAGTGAGGTTTATGATGAGCAGTTCTTC.